Below, 9 T cell receptor beta chains from the same sample are listed, as sequenced in a study of OX40 agonist ivuxolimab in advanced cancers. Sequencing was performed with immunoSEQ multiplex PCR; in TCRdb, only in-frame clones are kept and a portion is missing. The sample lists 20,000 or so clones, just over 85% occurring once. The sequences come from CD4+ or CD8+ T cells sorted from blood, collected in a trial of the OX40 agonist ivuxolimab. These receptors were collected from an adult with an advanced solid tumor such as melanoma, head and neck, liver or kidney cancer.

The gene calls are TRBV7-9 and TRBJ1-1, with TRBD1 as a possible D gene (5 bases). The CDR3 runs 16 residues. Trimming took 4 bases from V and 0 from J, leaving 15 bases between them. CDR1 SEHNR and CDR2 FQNEAQ come from the germline V gene (reference sequence). CDR3 nucleotide sequence: TGTGCCAGCAGCTCACCGGGACGGATAATGAACACTGAAGCTTTCTTT. It translates to CASSSPGRIMNTEAFF.

This chain links TRBV19 with TRBJ2-2; D is unresolved. The CDR3 totals 16 residues. Trimming took off 5 bases at V and 0 bases at J, with 13 bases between the two ends. Germline V gives CDR1 LNHDA, CDR2 SQIVND (reference sequence). This CDR3 reads CASSDTSIANTGELFF. The CDR3 nucleotides read TGTGCCAGTAGTGATACGTCAATCGCGAACACCGGGGAGCTGTTTTTT. Complete variable domain (other parts from reference TRBV19 and TRBJ2-2): DGGITQSPKYLFRKEGQNVTLSCEQNLNHDAMYWYRQDPGQGLRLIYYSQIVNDFQKGDIAEGYSVSREKKESFPLTVTSAQKNPTAFYLCASSDTSIANTGELFFGEGSRLTVL.

This clone was found once. The V call is TRBV14, the J call TRBJ2-5; 8 bases align to TRBD2. Germline lookup yields CDR1 SGHDN and CDR2 FVKESK. The ends lost 2 bases at V and 6 bases at J; junction bases unmatched: 14. This CDR3 is 17 amino acids long. In DNA, the CDR3 is TGTGCCAGCAGCCAAATGGACTGGAGCGGGGGTTTGAAGACCCAGTACTTC. It translates to CASSQMDWSGGLKTQYF.

The chain is built from TRBV7-9 and TRBJ1-1; D is ambiguous. The ends were cut back, 6 bases at V and 2 bases at J, with 13 bases in the middle. This CDR3 comprises 14 residues. Germline V gene data show CDR1 as SEHNR and CDR2 as FQNEAQ (reference sequence). The CDR3 here is CASSSITINTEAFF. CDR3 bases: TGTGCCAGCAGTTCCATTACTATTAACACTGAAGCTTTCTTT. Full variable domain (rest looked up from reference TRBV7-9 and TRBJ1-1): DTGVSQNPRHKITKRGQNVTFRCDPISEHNRLYWYRQTLGQGPEFLTYFQNEAQLEKSRLLSDRFSAERPKGSFSTLEIQRTEQGDSAMYLCASSSITINTEAFFGQGTRLTVV.

The chain couples TRBV28 to TRBJ2-1; D tentatively fits TRBD1 or TRBD2 (5 bases each). From germline, CDR1 is MDHEN and CDR2 SYDVKM. CDR3 length: 16 amino acids. The V gene lost 5 bases and the J gene lost 8 bases, with 22 bases spanning the gap. The CDR3 DNA sequence: TGTGCCAGCAGTGACCCCGGGACGCCCAACCTCTATGAGCAGTTCTTC. Its protein product is CASSDPGTPNLYEQFF.

The chain's CDR3 is CASSAWDTGGPDTQYF. In DNA form, the CDR3 reads TGTGCCAGCAGCGCCTGGGACACGGGGGGCCCAGATACGCAGTATTTT. V is TRBV5-4 and J is TRBJ2-3; TRBD2 is a possible D gene (7 bases). The CDR3 consists of 16 residues. V lost 4 bases, J lost 4 bases, and 19 bases lay in between. CDR1 SGHNT and CDR2 YYREEE come from the germline V gene (reference sequence). Variable domain in full (rest from reference TRBV5-4 and TRBJ2-3): ETGVTQSPTHLIKTRGQQVTLRCSSQSGHNTVSWYQQALGQGPQFIFQYYREEENGRGNFPPRFSGLQFPNYSSELNVNALELDDSALYLCASSAWDTGGPDTQYFGPGTRLTVL.

The chain uses TRBV7-9 and TRBJ2-7; 8 bases align to TRBD1. Germline V gene lookup returns CDR1 SEHNR and CDR2 FQNEAQ (reference sequence). After removal of 8 bases from V and 5 bases from J, the junction contained 8 bases not matched to a gene. This CDR3 region has 13 residues. The DNA for the CDR3 is TGTGCCAGCCGACCGACAGGGGACAACGAGCAGTACTTC. Amino acids: CASRPTGDNEQYF.

V and J are TRBV7-8 and TRBJ1-5; maybe TRBD1 (5 bases). Looked up from germline, CDR1 is SGHVS and CDR2 is FQNEAQ. Deletions cut 0 bases from V and 3 bases from J, with 15 bases between. This CDR3 region has 17 residues. The CDR3 protein is CASSLAYSGQNNQPQHF. As DNA, the CDR3 is TGTGCCAGCAGCTTAGCGTATTCGGGGCAGAACAATCAGCCCCAGCATTTT.

A single count supports this clone. One junction end disagrees with the germline gene, perhaps due to a read error. The V gene is TRBV7-7, the J gene TRBJ2-1, with TRBD1 matching over 8 bases. CDR3 length: 15 residues. Germline V gene lookup returns CDR1 SSHAT and CDR2 FNYEAQ (reference sequence). CDR3 loop: CASSFGQGAGNEQFF. The DNA for the CDR3 is TGTGCTAGCAGCTTCGGGCAGGGGGCAGGGAATGAGCAGTTCTTC.